Described below is a single T cell receptor beta chain sequence and its context. Antigen: not known. Data came from immunoSEQ multiplex PCR; TCRdb stores just in-frame clones and leaves some out. The sample carries 2 million to 2.5 million clones, less than 95% recorded once. Germline-derived CDR1 and CDR2 are GTSNPN and SVGIG (reference sequence). V was trimmed by 0 bases and J by 4 bases, leaving 15 bases between them. The CDR3 is made up of 15 amino acids. Caucasian adults living in Nashville, Tennessee, provided all samples. These data originate in a study of shared clonotypes between healthy human individuals. Study-level points and caveats: Larger estimated richness was generally recorded for naive subsets relative to memory subsets.

The sample consisted of naive CD4+ T cells from PBMCs. The subset: CD45RA+ positively selected. This chain links TRBV30 with TRBJ2-5; weak D call: TRBD1 (6 bases). This clonotype was sampled from a man aged 18 to 30 in good health. Some clones in this sample may be carry-over from other donors' samples. CDR3 protein: CAWSVRTGWGETQYF. The CDR3 DNA reads TGTGCCTGGAGTGTCCGAACAGGGTGGGGAGAGACCCAGTACTTC. Based on the CDR3 plus reference TRBV30 and TRBJ2-5, the full variable domain is SQTIHQWPATLVQPVGSPLSLECTVEGTSNPNLYWYRQAAGRGLQLLFYSVGIGQISSEVPQNLSASRPQDRQFILSSKKLLLSDSGFYLCAWSVRTGWGETQYFGPGTRLLVL.